This T cell receptor (beta chain) was found in a study of blood T cells in healthy people across ages. Study findings and constraints: More naive CD4+ cells and higher diversity were found in long-lived than in aged donors. Naive T cell percentage by flow cytometry tracked strongly with beta diversity.

Next came a second PCR, run for about 6 to 11 cycles, which used a sample-barcoded 5' primer along with a J-beta primer mix. With 12 random nucleotides, a template-switch adaptor tagged each individual cDNA molecule. TCRdb independently ran MiXCR on the 5' RACE reads; one entry per CDR3 protein. The sample consists of about 1.6 million distinct CDR3 sequences, about 31% of them appearing once. This clonotype was seen only a few times. The antigen remains unidentified. The CDR3 sequence is 14 residues long. Germline CDR1 reads SEHNR; CDR2 reads FQNEAQ (reference sequence). V lost 4 bases and J lost 2, with 12 bases in between. The donors, healthy Caucasians from Russia, were aged roughly 6 to 90.

This TCR derives from a woman aged 25-40 years in good health. The chain couples TRBV7-9 to TRBJ2-7, with D possibly TRBD1 on 6 matching bases. Sample: blood. The CDR3 sequence: CASSWSDSAYEQYF. The CDR3 coding sequence is TGTGCCAGCAGCTGGTCGGACAGCGCCTACGAGCAGTACTTC.